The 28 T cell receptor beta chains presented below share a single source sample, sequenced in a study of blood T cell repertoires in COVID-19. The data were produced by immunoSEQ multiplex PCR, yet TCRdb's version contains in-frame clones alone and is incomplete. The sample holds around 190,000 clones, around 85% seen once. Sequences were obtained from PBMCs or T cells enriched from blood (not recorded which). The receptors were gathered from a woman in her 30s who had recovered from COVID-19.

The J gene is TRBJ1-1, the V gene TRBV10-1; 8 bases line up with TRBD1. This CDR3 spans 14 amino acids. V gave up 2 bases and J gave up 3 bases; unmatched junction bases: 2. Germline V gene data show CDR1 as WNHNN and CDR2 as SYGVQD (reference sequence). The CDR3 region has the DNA TGCGCCAGCAGTGAGGACAGGGGCGACACTGAAGCTTTCTTT. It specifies CASSEDRGDTEAFF.

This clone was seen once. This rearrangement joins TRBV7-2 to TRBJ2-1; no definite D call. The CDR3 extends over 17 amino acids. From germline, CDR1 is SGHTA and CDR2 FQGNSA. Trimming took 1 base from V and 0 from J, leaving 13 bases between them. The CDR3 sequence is CASSLEIGPSSYNEQFF. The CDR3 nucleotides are TGTGCCAGCAGCTTAGAAATCGGTCCAAGCTCCTACAATGAGCAGTTCTTC.

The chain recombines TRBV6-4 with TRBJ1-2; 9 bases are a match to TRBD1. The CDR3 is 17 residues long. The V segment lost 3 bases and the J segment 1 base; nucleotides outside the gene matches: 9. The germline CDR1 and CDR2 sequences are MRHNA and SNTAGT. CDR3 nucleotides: TGTGCCAGCAGTGATGAAGCCGGGACAGGGAGTAACTATGGCTACACCTTC. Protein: CASSDEAGTGSNYGYTF.

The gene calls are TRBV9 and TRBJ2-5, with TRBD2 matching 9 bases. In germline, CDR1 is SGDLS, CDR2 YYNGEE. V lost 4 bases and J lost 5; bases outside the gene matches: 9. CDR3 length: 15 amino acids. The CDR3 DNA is TGTGCCAGCAGCCCACAGGCTAGCGGGAAGGAGACCCAGTACTTC. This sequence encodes CASSPQASGKETQYF.

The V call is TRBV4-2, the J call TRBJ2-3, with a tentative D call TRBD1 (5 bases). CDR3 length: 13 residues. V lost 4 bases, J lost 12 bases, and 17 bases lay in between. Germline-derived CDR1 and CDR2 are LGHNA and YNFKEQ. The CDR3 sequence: CASSLGAQIRQYF. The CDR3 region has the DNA TGTGCCAGCAGCCTAGGGGCACAGATACGTCAGTATTTT.

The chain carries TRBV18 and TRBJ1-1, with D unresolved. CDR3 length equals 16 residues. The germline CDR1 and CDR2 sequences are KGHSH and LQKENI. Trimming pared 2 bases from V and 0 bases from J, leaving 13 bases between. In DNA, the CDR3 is TGTGCCAGCTCACCATTCCCAGGCGGGCTGAACACTGAAGCTTTCTTT. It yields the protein CASSPFPGGLNTEAFF.

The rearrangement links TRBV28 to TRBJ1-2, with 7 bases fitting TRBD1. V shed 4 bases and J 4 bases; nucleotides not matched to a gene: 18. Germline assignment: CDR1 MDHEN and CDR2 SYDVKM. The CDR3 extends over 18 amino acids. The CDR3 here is CASSSSGGNGQAIYGYTF. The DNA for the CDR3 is TGTGCCAGCAGTTCGTCGGGTGGAAACGGACAGGCTATCTATGGCTACACCTTC.

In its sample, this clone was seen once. The CDR3 nucleotides read TGTGCCAGCAGCGAGAAACAGCGGGAGTGGAATGAGCAGTTCTTC. It codes for CASSEKQREWNEQFF. V gene TRBV9 combines with J gene TRBJ2-1, with TRBD2 matching over 8 bases. V lost 3 bases and J lost 7; bases outside the gene matches: 9. CDR1 is SGDLS and CDR2 is YYNGEE in the germline V gene. CDR3 size: 15 residues.

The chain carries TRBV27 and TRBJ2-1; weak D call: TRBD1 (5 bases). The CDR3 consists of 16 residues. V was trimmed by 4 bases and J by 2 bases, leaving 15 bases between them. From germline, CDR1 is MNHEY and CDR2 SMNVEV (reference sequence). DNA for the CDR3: TGTGCCAGCAGTTCATATTACGACAGAGCCTACAATGAGCAGTTCTTC. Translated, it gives CASSSYYDRAYNEQFF.

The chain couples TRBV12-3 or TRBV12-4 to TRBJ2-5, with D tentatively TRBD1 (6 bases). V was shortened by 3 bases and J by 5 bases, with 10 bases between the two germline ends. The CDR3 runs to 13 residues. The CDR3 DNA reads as TGTGCCAGCAGTTTCCCAGGGGAGGAGACCCAGTACTTC. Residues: CASSFPGEETQYF.

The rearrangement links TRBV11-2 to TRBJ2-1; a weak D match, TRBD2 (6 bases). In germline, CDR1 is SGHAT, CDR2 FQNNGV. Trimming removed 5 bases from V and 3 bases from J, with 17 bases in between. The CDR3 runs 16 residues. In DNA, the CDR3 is TGTGCCAGCAGCCTGTCCAGCGGGTACAGCTACAATGAGCAGTTCTTC. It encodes CASSLSSGYSYNEQFF.

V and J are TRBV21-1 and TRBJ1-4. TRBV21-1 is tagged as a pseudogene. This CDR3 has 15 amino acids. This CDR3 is CASSRDESRRQKLFF. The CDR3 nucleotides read TGTGCCAGCAGCAGAGACGAGTCGCGGAGGCAAAAACTGTTTTTT.

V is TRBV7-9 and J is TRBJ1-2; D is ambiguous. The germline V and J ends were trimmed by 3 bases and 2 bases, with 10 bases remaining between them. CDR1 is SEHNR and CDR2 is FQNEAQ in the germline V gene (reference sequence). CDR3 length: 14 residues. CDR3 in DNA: TGTGCCAGCAGCTTTACCCAGGAAAACTATGGCTACACCTTC. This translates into CASSFTQENYGYTF. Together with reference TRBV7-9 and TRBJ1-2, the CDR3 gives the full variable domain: DTGVSQNPRHKITKRGQNVTFRCDPISEHNRLYWYRQTLGQGPEFLTYFQNEAQLEKSRLLSDRFSAERPKGSFSTLEIQRTEQGDSAMYLCASSFTQENYGYTFGSGTRLTVV.

CDR3 DNA sequence: TGCAGCGTTGAGGGGGGGGCAGGAGATACGCAGTATTTT. This encodes CSVEGGAGDTQYF. The chain has TRBV29-1 and TRBJ2-3, with D possibly TRBD2 on 7 matching bases. The CDR3 contains 13 residues. Trimming removed 3 bases from V and 5 bases from J, with 12 bases in between. Germline V CDR1 and CDR2: SQVTM, ANQGSEA.

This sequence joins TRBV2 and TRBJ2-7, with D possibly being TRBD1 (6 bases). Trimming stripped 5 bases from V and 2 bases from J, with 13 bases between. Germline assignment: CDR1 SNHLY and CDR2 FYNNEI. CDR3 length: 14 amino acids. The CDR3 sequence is CASSPQTGPYEQYF. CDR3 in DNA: TGTGCCAGCAGTCCACAGACAGGCCCCTACGAGCAGTACTTC.

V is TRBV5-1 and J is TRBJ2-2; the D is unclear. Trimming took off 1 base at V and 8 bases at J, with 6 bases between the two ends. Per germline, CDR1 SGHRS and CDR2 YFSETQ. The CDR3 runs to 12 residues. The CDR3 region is CASSLTDGELFF. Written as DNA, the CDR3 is TGCGCCAGCAGCTTGACAGATGGGGAGCTGTTTTTT.

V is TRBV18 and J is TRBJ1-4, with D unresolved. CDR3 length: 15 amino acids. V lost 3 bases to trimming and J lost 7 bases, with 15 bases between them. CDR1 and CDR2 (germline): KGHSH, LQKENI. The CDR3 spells CASSPDFREGEKLFF. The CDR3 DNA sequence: TGTGCCAGCTCACCCGATTTCAGAGAGGGTGAAAAACTGTTTTTT.

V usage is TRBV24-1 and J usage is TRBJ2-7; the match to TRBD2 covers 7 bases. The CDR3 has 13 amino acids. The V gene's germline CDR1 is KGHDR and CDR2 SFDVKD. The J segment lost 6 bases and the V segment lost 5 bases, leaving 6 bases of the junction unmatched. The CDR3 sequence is CATSGAGAAEQYF. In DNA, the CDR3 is TGTGCCACCAGTGGTGCGGGAGCGGCCGAGCAGTACTTC.

The CDR3 sequence: CAWEQGFGSDTQYF. DNA of the CDR3: TGTGCCTGGGAACAGGGGTTTGGTTCAGATACGCAGTATTTT. The rearrangement joins TRBV30 to TRBJ2-3; 7 bases are shared with TRBD1. The germline V gene has CDR1 GTSNPN and CDR2 SVGIG (reference sequence). Trimming removed 5 bases from V and 4 bases from J; junction bases left unmatched: 9. The CDR3 extends over 14 amino acids.

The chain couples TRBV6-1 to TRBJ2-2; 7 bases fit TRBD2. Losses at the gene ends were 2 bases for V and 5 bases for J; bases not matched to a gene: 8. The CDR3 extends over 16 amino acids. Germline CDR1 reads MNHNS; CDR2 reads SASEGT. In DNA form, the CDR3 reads TGTGCCAGCAGTGAACTCGCCGGGAGGTTTACCGGGGAGCTGTTTTTT. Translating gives CASSELAGRFTGELFF.

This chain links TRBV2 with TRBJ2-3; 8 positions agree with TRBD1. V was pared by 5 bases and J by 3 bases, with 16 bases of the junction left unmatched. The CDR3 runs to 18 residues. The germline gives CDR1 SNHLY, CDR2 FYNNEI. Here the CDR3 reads CASSSPLSYRGVTDTQYF. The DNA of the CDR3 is TGTGCCAGCAGTTCCCCTCTCAGCTACAGGGGGGTGACAGATACGCAGTATTTT.

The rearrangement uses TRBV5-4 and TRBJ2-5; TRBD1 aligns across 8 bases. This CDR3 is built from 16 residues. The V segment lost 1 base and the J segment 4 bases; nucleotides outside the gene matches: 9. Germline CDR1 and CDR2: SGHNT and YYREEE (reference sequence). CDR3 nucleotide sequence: TGTGCCAGCAGCTTGCGGCAGGGGGCTTTGCGAGAGACCCAGTACTTC. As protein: CASSLRQGALRETQYF.

In DNA, the CDR3 is TGTGCCAGCACCCAAACGGACACATCCTACAATGAGCAGTTCTTC. It specifies CASTQTDTSYNEQFF. The V gene is TRBV9, the J gene TRBJ2-1; D may be TRBD1 (5 bases). Trimming took 6 bases from V and 1 from J, leaving 14 bases between them. Germline CDR1 and CDR2: SGDLS and YYNGEE. This CDR3 is 15 amino acids long.

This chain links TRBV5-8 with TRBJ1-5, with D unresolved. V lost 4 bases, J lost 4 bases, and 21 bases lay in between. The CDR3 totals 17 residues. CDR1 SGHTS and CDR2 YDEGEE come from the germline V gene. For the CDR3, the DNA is TGTGCCAGCAGCCTCTTACGGGCAGGAGGTTTAAATCAGCCCCAGCATTTT. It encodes CASSLLRAGGLNQPQHF. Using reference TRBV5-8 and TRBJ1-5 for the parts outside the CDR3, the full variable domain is EAGVTQSPTHLIKTRGQQATLRCSPISGHTSVYWYQQALGLGLQFLLWYDEGEERNRGNFPPRFSGRQFPNYSSELNVNALELEDSALYLCASSLLRAGGLNQPQHFGDGTRLSIL.

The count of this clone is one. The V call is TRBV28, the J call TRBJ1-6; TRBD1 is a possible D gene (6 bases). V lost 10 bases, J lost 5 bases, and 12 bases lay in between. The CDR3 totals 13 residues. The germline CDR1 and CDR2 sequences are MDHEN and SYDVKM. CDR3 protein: CATETGNNSPLHF. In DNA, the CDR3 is TGTGCCACTGAGACAGGCAATAATTCACCCCTCCACTTT.

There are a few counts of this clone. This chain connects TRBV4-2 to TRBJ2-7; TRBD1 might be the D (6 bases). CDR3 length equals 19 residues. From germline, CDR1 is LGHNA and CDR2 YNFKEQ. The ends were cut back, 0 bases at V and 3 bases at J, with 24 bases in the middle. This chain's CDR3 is CASSQEGGGGSGRRYEQYF. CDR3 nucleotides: TGTGCCAGCAGCCAAGAAGGGGGTGGTGGGTCAGGCCGTCGCTACGAGCAGTACTTC.

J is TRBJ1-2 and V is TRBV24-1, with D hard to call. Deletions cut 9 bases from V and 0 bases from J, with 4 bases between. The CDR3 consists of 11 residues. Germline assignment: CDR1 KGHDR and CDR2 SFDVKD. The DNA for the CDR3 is TGTGCCACCTCCGCTAACTATGGCTACACCTTC. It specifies CATSANYGYTF.

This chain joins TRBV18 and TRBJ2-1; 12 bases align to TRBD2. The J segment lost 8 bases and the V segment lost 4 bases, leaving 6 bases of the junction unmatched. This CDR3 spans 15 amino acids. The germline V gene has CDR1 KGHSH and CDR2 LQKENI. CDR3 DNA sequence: TGTGCCAGCTCACGGACTAGCGGGACGTTCGATGAGCAGTTCTTC. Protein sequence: CASSRTSGTFDEQFF.